A single sample gave rise to the 24 T cell receptor beta chains below, sequenced in a study of CD8 T cells in Susac syndrome. Random-hexamer reverse transcription was applied to about 0.5 to 1 ug RNA. TCRdb reprocessed the immunoSEQ multiplex PCR reads via MiXCR and lists one record per CDR3 protein. The data hold approximately 110,000 distinct CDR3 sequences, with 80% to 95% observed a single time. Sequencing was performed on CD8+ T cells from PBMCs. The receptor set was obtained from a human donor with multiple sclerosis.

The chain joins TRBV2 to TRBJ2-1; D is possibly TRBD2 (5 bases). V gave up 9 bases and J gave up 6 bases, with 21 bases separating them. Germline CDR1 reads SNHLY; CDR2 reads FYNNEI. CDR3 length equals 15 residues. The CDR3 loop is CAREPKSGETNEQFF. CDR3 in DNA: TGTGCCAGAGAACCCAAGTCCGGGGAGACCAATGAGCAGTTCTTC.

The gene calls are TRBV27 and TRBJ2-1, with a weak D call TRBD2 (6 bases). The CDR3 is made up of 14 amino acids. Deletions cut 9 bases from V and 2 bases from J, with 14 bases between. The germline V gene has CDR1 MNHEY and CDR2 SMNVEV (reference sequence). For the CDR3, the DNA is TGTGCCAGTCAATTAGCGGTCGCCTACAATGAGCAGTTCTTC. It yields the protein CASQLAVAYNEQFF.

This chain links TRBV11-2 with TRBJ2-7; no clear D gene. Trimming took off 2 bases at V and 4 bases at J, with 9 bases between the two ends. The CDR3 is 13 residues long. CDR1 and CDR2 from the germline V gene are SGHAT and FQNNGV. The CDR3 sequence is CASSLRPGYEQYF. The CDR3 DNA follows: TGTGCCAGCAGCTTACGGCCTGGTTACGAGCAGTACTTC. Full variable domain (rest looked up from reference TRBV11-2 and TRBJ2-7): EAGVAQSPRYKIIEKRQSVAFWCNPISGHATLYWYQQILGQGPKLLIQFQNNGVVDDSQLPKDRFSAERLKGVDSTLKIQPAKLEDSAVYLCASSLRPGYEQYFGPGTRLTVT.

J is TRBJ2-1 and V is TRBV28; D may be TRBD1 (5 bases). This CDR3 contains 14 residues. Trimming stripped 5 bases from V and 2 bases from J, with 10 bases between. Per the germline V gene, CDR1 is MDHEN and CDR2 is SYDVKM. Here the CDR3 reads CASSPRGPYNEQFF. Written as DNA, the CDR3 is TGTGCCAGCAGTCCTAGGGGCCCCTACAATGAGCAGTTCTTC.

The chain carries TRBV11-3 and TRBJ2-5, with TRBD2 as a possible D gene (6 bases). V lost 5 bases, J lost 3 bases, and 10 bases lay in between. CDR3 length: 13 residues. The germline V gene encodes CDR1 SGHNT and CDR2 YENEEA. CDR3 sequence: CASSRWGEETQYF. The CDR3 nucleotides read TGTGCCAGCAGCCGCTGGGGGGAAGAGACCCAGTACTTC.

This CDR3 reads CASSPDDGEGNEKLFF. The CDR3 DNA follows: TGCGCCAGCAGCCCAGATGACGGGGAGGGTAATGAAAAACTGTTTTTT. The V call is TRBV5-1, the J call TRBJ1-4; no clear D gene. The CDR3 contains 16 residues. Trimming shortened V by 4 bases and J by 4 bases, and 17 bases separated the two germline ends. The V gene's germline CDR1 is SGHRS and CDR2 YFSETQ.

The chain is built from TRBV7-9 and TRBJ2-7; D possibly matches TRBD1 or TRBD2 (6 bases each). This CDR3 is built from 13 residues. From germline, CDR1 is SEHNR and CDR2 FQNEAQ (reference sequence). Between the trimmed V and J ends, which lost 5 bases and 2 bases, there was a span of 10 bases. The CDR3 loop is CASSPGGPYEQYF. CDR3 coding DNA: TGTGCCAGCAGCCCTGGGGGGCCCTACGAGCAGTACTTC.

The V call is TRBV6-2 or TRBV6-3, the J call TRBJ2-3; 10 nucleotides match TRBD2. The germline CDR1 and CDR2 sequences are MNHEY and SVGEGT. V was pared by 1 base and J by 2 bases, with 15 bases of the junction left unmatched. CDR3 length: 20 residues. This CDR3 is CASSYFPALLAGAYTDTQYF. For the CDR3, the DNA is TGTGCCAGCAGTTACTTCCCGGCTTTGCTAGCGGGGGCCTACACAGATACGCAGTATTTT.

This clonotype occurred a few times. The DNA of the CDR3 is TGTGCCACCAGCGCGGACAGGGGTCGCGAGCAGTACGTC. Its translation is CATSADRGREQYV. This chain uses TRBV15 with TRBJ2-7; 9 bases align to TRBD1. The V and J ends lost 5 bases and 6 bases, in that order; junction bases with no gene match: 5. Germline V gives CDR1 LNHNV, CDR2 YYDKDF (reference sequence). The CDR3 sequence is 13 residues long.

This clonotype has a single count. This sequence joins TRBV28 and TRBJ1-4; no clear D. In germline, CDR1 is MDHEN, CDR2 SYDVKM. The CDR3 loop spans 11 amino acids. The V and J ends lost 3 bases and 4 bases respectively, with 0 bases between them. The CDR3 loop is CASSFNEKLFF. The CDR3 nucleotides read TGTGCCAGCAGTTTTAATGAAAAACTGTTTTTT.

The chain recombines TRBV29-1 with TRBJ2-4; D possibly corresponds to TRBD2 (6 bases). Trimming left V 3 bases short and J 1 base short, with 13 bases between. Germline CDR1 SQVTM, CDR2 ANQGSEA. There are 15 residues in the CDR3. In nucleotides, the CDR3 is TGCAGCGTTGAGGAGGGTTGGGGGGCCAAAAACATTCAGTACTTC. As protein: CSVEEGWGAKNIQYF. Based on the CDR3 plus reference TRBV29-1 and TRBJ2-4, the full variable domain is SAVISQKPSRDICQRGTSLTIQCQVDSQVTMMFWYRQQPGQSLTLIATANQGSEATYESGFVIDKFPISRPNLTFSTLTVSNMSPEDSSIYLCSVEEGWGAKNIQYFGAGTRLSVL.

The chain joins TRBV29-1 to TRBJ1-3; 7 nucleotides align to TRBD1. V lost 7 bases to trimming and J lost 1 base; unmatched junction nucleotides: 4. The CDR3 loop spans 13 amino acids. From germline, CDR1 is SQVTM and CDR2 ANQGSEA. The CDR3 protein is CSGETGSGNTIYF. In nucleotides, the CDR3 is TGCAGCGGAGAGACAGGGTCTGGAAACACCATATATTTT.

This chain links TRBV6-1 with TRBJ2-5; D may be TRBD1 or TRBD2 (6 bases each). The V end was cut by 9 bases, the J end by 5 bases, with 13 bases between. The CDR3 sequence is 12 residues long. The germline V gene has CDR1 MNHNS and CDR2 SASEGT. As DNA, the CDR3 is TGTGCCAGGAATTTAGGGGGGGAGACCCAGTACTTC. Residues: CARNLGGETQYF.

The J gene is TRBJ2-1, the V gene TRBV11-1; D remains unclear. V lost 5 bases and J lost 8, with 10 bases in between. The CDR3 spans 12 residues. Germline CDR1 and CDR2: SGHAT and FQDESV (reference sequence). CDR3 amino acids: CASSELLYEQFF. The DNA for the CDR3 is TGTGCCAGCAGCGAGCTGTTATATGAGCAGTTCTTC.

This chain links TRBV7-6 with TRBJ2-2, with 7 bases lining up with TRBD2. The CDR3 runs to 17 residues. Unmatched junction bases numbered 8, after V lost 1 base and J lost 3 bases. CDR1 is SGHVS and CDR2 is FNYEAQ in the germline V gene. CDR3 loop: CASSLEPDSGYTGELFF. The CDR3 DNA reads TGTGCCAGCAGCTTAGAACCCGATAGCGGGTACACCGGGGAGCTGTTTTTT.

This rearrangement joins TRBV10-3 to TRBJ2-3; D might be TRBD2 (5 bases). Trimming shortened V by 1 base and J by 4 bases, and 12 bases separated the two germline ends. From germline, CDR1 is ENHRY and CDR2 SYGVKD. The CDR3 extends over 15 amino acids. CDR3 sequence (DNA): TGTGCCATCAGTGAGTTAGGGAGAGGACCAGATACGCAGTATTTT. It specifies CAISELGRGPDTQYF.

The rearrangement joins TRBV6-2 or TRBV6-3 to TRBJ1-1; 10 nucleotides match TRBD1. Germline values: CDR1 MNHEY, CDR2 SVGEGT. The CDR3 loop spans 14 amino acids. Trimming removed 5 bases from V and 5 bases from J; junction bases left unmatched: 5. The CDR3 protein is CASSQDRGVTEAFF. DNA for the CDR3: TGTGCCAGCAGTCAGGACAGGGGGGTTACTGAAGCTTTCTTT.

This chain joins TRBV13 and TRBJ2-5, with unresolved D. CDR1 and CDR2 (germline): PRHDT, FYEKMQ (reference sequence). The V end lost 5 bases, the J end lost 1 base, and 11 bases lay between the germline ends. This CDR3 contains 14 residues. The CDR3: CASSQRTRQETQYF. Written as DNA, the CDR3 is TGTGCCAGCAGCCAACGGACGCGCCAAGAGACCCAGTACTTC.

J is TRBJ2-1 and V is TRBV27; D not certain. V gave up 3 bases and J gave up 7 bases, with 10 bases separating them. The CDR3 runs to 13 residues. Germline V gene data show CDR1 as MNHEY and CDR2 as SMNVEV (reference sequence). The CDR3 loop reads CASSLGRLNEQFF. The CDR3 region has the DNA TGTGCCAGCAGTTTGGGAAGACTGAATGAGCAGTTCTTC.

The V and J genes are TRBV7-9 and TRBJ2-3; D unresolved. In germline, CDR1 is SEHNR, CDR2 FQNEAQ (reference sequence). Trimming took 6 bases from V and 0 from J, leaving 13 bases between them. The CDR3 loop spans 15 amino acids. The CDR3 loop reads CASSLDTPSTDTQYF. The CDR3 region has the DNA TGTGCCAGCAGTCTAGACACGCCTAGCACAGATACGCAGTATTTT.

V is TRBV24-1 and J is TRBJ2-5; D not resolved. Trimming left V 5 bases short and J 4 bases short, with 10 bases between. The germline CDR1 and CDR2 sequences are KGHDR and SFDVKD. The length of the CDR3 is 13 residues. Here the CDR3 DNA reads TGTGCCACCAGTGCGGCCGTCCCAGAGACCCAGTACTTC. Encoded protein: CATSAAVPETQYF.

The rearrangement joins TRBV7-9 to TRBJ2-1; TRBD2 aligns across 8 bases. The CDR3 runs 16 residues. The junction had 9 bases not matched to a gene; V was cut back by 4 bases and J by 4 bases. From germline, CDR1 is SEHNR and CDR2 FQNEAQ (reference sequence). The CDR3 is CASSSWAGGPYNEQFF. The CDR3 DNA reads TGTGCCAGCAGCTCGTGGGCGGGGGGACCATACAATGAGCAGTTCTTC. Combining the CDR3 with reference TRBV7-9 and TRBJ2-1 gives the whole variable domain DTGVSQNPRHKITKRGQNVTFRCDPISEHNRLYWYRQTLGQGPEFLTYFQNEAQLEKSRLLSDRFSAERPKGSFSTLEIQRTEQGDSAMYLCASSSWAGGPYNEQFFGPGTRLTVL.

The chain recombines TRBV11-2 with TRBJ2-5; possible D gene TRBD1, 6 bases. CDR1 is SGHAT and CDR2 is FQNNGV in the germline V gene. V lost 5 bases, J lost 3 bases, and 16 bases lay in between. CDR3 size: 15 residues. The CDR3: CASSPLGQQKETQYF. In DNA form, the CDR3 reads TGTGCCAGCAGCCCCTTAGGACAGCAGAAAGAGACCCAGTACTTC.

J is TRBJ2-7 and V is TRBV27, with 8 bases that match TRBD2. The germline V gene has CDR1 MNHEY and CDR2 SMNVEV (reference sequence). V was pared by 5 bases and J by 3 bases, with 9 bases of the junction left unmatched. The CDR3 extends over 15 amino acids. The CDR3 protein is CASSPTERGLYEQYF. CDR3 DNA sequence: TGTGCCAGCAGTCCCACGGAGCGGGGGCTCTACGAGCAGTACTTC.